This TCR beta chain emerged from a study of Ad26.COV2.S vaccination and SARS-CoV-2 variants. Noted treatment: about 20 received Ad26.COV2.S at low or high dose, single or two shots; 5 received placebo; per-sample allocation not given. Material that was analyzed had been drawn on day 63 after the first vaccine or placebo injection. TCRdb keeps only in-frame clones here, not all; method: immunoSEQ multiplex PCR. The table lists hundreds of thousands of clones, 89% of them singletons, with approximately 1.5% in the top ten. CDR1 and CDR2 (germline): KGHSH, LQKENI. The CDR3 length is 15 residues. V was shortened by 2 bases and J by 4 bases, with 14 bases between the two germline ends.

Here the sequenced sample was peripheral blood, taken in a trial of Ad26.COV2.S vaccine versus placebo. The receptor was isolated from a person between 18 and 65 years old who received the Ad26.COV2.S COVID-19 vaccine or a placebo. This sequence joins TRBV18 and TRBJ2-5; the D call may be TRBD1 or TRBD2 (5 bases each). Here the CDR3 reads CASSPMWGTGETQYF. The CDR3 coding sequence is TGTGCCAGCTCACCAATGTGGGGGACGGGAGAGACCCAGTACTTC.